A single sample gave rise to the 9 T cell receptor beta chains below, sequenced in a study of CD8 T cells in Susac syndrome. When the RNA was reverse transcribed, random hexamers were used with an input of roughly 0.45 to 1 ug. From the immunoSEQ multiplex PCR reads, TCRdb called clonotypes with MiXCR, one entry per CDR3 protein. The repertoire holds around 100,000 distinct CDR3 sequences, around 96% seen once, with 0.3% in the top ten. The sample taken for sequencing was CD8+ T cells from PBMCs. These receptors were taken from a human donor with Susac syndrome.

The chain employs TRBV20-1 and TRBJ2-3; the D gene could be TRBD1 or TRBD2 (5 bases each). CDR1 is DFQATT and CDR2 is SNEGSKA in the germline V gene (reference sequence). The CDR3 totals 15 residues. The germline V and J ends were trimmed by 0 bases and 2 bases, with 12 bases remaining between them. Here the CDR3 DNA reads TGCAGTGCTAGAGATCACGGGGACCCCACAGATACGCAGTATTTT. Its protein product is CSARDHGDPTDTQYF.

V and J are TRBV27 and TRBJ2-5, with D maybe TRBD2 (6 bases). CDR3 length equals 13 residues. Germline loops: CDR1 MNHEY, CDR2 SMNVEV (reference sequence). Trimming took off 8 bases at V and 7 bases at J, with 17 bases between the two ends. For the CDR3, the DNA is TGTGCCAGCTCAGACTCGACTAGAGGGACCCAGTACTTC. This sequence encodes CASSDSTRGTQYF.

The rearrangement joins TRBV5-1 to TRBJ2-1; 13 bases align to TRBD2. The V and J ends lost 3 bases and 10 bases, in that order; junction bases with no gene match: 10. Germline CDR1 reads SGHRS; CDR2 reads YFSETQ. This CDR3 region has 16 residues. CDR3 nucleotides: TGCGCCAGCAGCTATGGAGCGGGACTAGCGGGAAGCGAGCAGTTCTTC. It specifies CASSYGAGLAGSEQFF.

V is TRBV20-1 and J is TRBJ2-7, with a weak D call TRBD1 (5 bases). The CDR3 covers 12 residues. The germline gives CDR1 DFQATT, CDR2 SNEGSKA (reference sequence). V lost 0 bases to trimming and J lost 6 bases, with 9 bases between them. The CDR3 is CSAREDNPEQYF. The CDR3 bases are TGCAGTGCTAGAGAGGACAATCCCGAGCAGTACTTC.

J is TRBJ1-2 and V is TRBV29-1, with 11 bases fitting TRBD1. CDR1 and CDR2 (germline): SQVTM, ANQGSEA. This CDR3 region has 14 residues. V shed 5 bases, J shed 8 bases, and the junction held 10 bases outside the gene matches. CDR3 DNA sequence: TGCAGCGTTACAGGACAGGGGGCCGCTTGGGGCTACACCTTC. Its translation is CSVTGQGAAWGYTF.

DNA of the CDR3: TGTGCCAGCAGCTTAGATGGGACAGGGGGATTGGAGACCCAGTACTTC. Encoded protein: CASSLDGTGGLETQYF. The rearrangement links TRBV11-2 to TRBJ2-5, with 11 bases that match TRBD1. Germline loops: CDR1 SGHAT, CDR2 FQNNGV. V was clipped by 0 bases and J by 5 bases; unmatched bases: 5. The length of the CDR3 is 16 residues.

V is TRBV20-1 and J is TRBJ2-7; 9 bases map to TRBD2. After removal of 6 bases from V and 3 bases from J, the junction contained 15 bases not matched to a gene. The CDR3 extends over 16 amino acids. The V gene's germline CDR1 is DFQATT and CDR2 SNEGSKA (reference sequence). CDR3 sequence reads: CSAPLSGGFDDYEQYF. DNA for the CDR3: TGCAGTGCCCCACTCAGCGGGGGGTTCGACGACTACGAGCAGTACTTC.

CDR3 nucleotide sequence: TGTGCCAGCAGGGGAGTAATCAGCACAGATACGCAGTATTTT. Translation: CASRGVISTDTQYF. This chain uses TRBV28 with TRBJ2-3; tentative D call: TRBD2 (5 bases). The V gene lost 6 bases and the J gene lost 0 bases, with 10 bases spanning the gap. CDR1 and CDR2 (germline): MDHEN, SYDVKM. The CDR3 contains 14 residues.

This clonotype was picked up one time. This chain connects TRBV25-1 to TRBJ2-4; TRBD2 agrees at 8 bases. The CDR3 has 16 amino acids. J was trimmed by 0 bases and V by 3 bases; bases with no gene match: 4. The V gene's germline CDR1 is MGHDK and CDR2 SYGVNS. The CDR3 DNA reads as TGTGCCAGCAGTGACGGGAGGGGGGGAGCCAAAAACATTCAGTACTTC. This encodes CASSDGRGGAKNIQYF.